This entry is about one TCR beta chain. Its antigen is unknown. Despite likely unrecorded immune exposures, the donors were nominally healthy at the time of sampling. The data are from a study of cytomegalovirus exposure and HLA in healthy donors. This CDR3 has 16 residues. Germline CDR1 and CDR2: SGHRS and YFSETQ. With 2 bases clipped from V and 1 base from J, the junction kept 7 bases outside the gene matches. General observations from the study: Accounts indicate the classifier identified cytomegalovirus status with strong specificity and sensitivity. Among TCR sequences, most were rare, though some public TCRs appeared in many donors.

The PCR ran on 60 Vbeta and 13 Jbeta primers. Clones were sequenced by immunoSEQ multiplex PCR, and TCRdb holds only the in-frame ones, with some missing. Among approximately 210,000 clones listed, roughly 87% were seen once. Material: PBMCs. This receptor was taken from a man aged 40-49 years in good health and CMV-seropositive. The chain joins TRBV5-1 to TRBJ1-1; 8 nucleotides match TRBD1. The CDR3 sequence is CASSLRGQGTNTEAFF. CDR3 in DNA: TGCGCCAGCAGCTTAAGAGGACAGGGAACGAACACTGAAGCTTTCTTT.